What follows describes a single T cell receptor (beta chain). This sample is part of a study of blood T cell repertoires in COVID-19. For the study at large: COVID-19 samples collected from the United States, Italy and Spain covered acute and convalescent phases. The cDNA or gDNA used as material had been derived from T cells, B-cell-depleted T cells, or PBMCs.

Authors' methods: Amplification of reference gene primers was used by the study to estimate nucleated cell counts. Data came from immunoSEQ multiplex PCR; TCRdb stores just in-frame clones and leaves some out. For V, J and clone size, that table is used; D and trimming come from the DNA. The sample shows nearly 250,000 clones, roughly 79% of them seen only once. The CDR3 runs 16 residues. Trimming at V came to 6 bases and at J to 6 bases, leaving 12 bases not matched to a gene. Germline loops: CDR1 SGHRS, CDR2 YFSETQ. Specimen: peripheral blood. This TCR came from a woman of 80 years or more with acute or convalescent COVID-19. V and J are TRBV5-1 and TRBJ2-3, with 11 bases lining up with TRBD2. The DNA of the CDR3 is TGCGCCAGCATCCTCCCTATAGCGGGAGGGGTCGATACGCAGTATTTT. It translates to CASILPIAGGVDTQYF.